Below, 9 T cell receptor beta chains from the same sample are listed, as sequenced in a study of identical twins. MiXCR, run by TCRdb on the 5' RACE reads, gives a single entry per CDR3 protein. Among around 1.7 million distinct CDR3 sequences listed, about 30% were seen once. Input material: cord blood. These receptors came from a newborn girl in good health.

The chain links TRBV13 to TRBJ1-2, with TRBD1 matching over 10 bases. Trimming at V came to 5 bases and at J to 8 bases, leaving 5 bases not matched to a gene. There are 13 residues in the CDR3. Germline-derived CDR1 and CDR2 are PRHDT and FYEKMQ (reference sequence). The CDR3: CASSPWTGGGYTF. The CDR3 DNA reads as TGTGCCAGCAGCCCCTGGACAGGGGGAGGCTACACCTTC.

This clonotype was counted between two and nine times. This rearrangement joins TRBV5-1 to TRBJ2-3; D unclear. The length of the CDR3 is 14 residues. V lost 3 bases and J 2 bases, leaving 10 bases between the germline ends. The germline CDR1 and CDR2 sequences are SGHRS and YFSETQ. In nucleotides, the CDR3 is TGCGCCAGCAGCTGGACGCTCCTCACAGATACGCAGTATTTT. It yields the protein CASSWTLLTDTQYF.

In this sample, this clonotype turned up a few times. This chain connects TRBV10-3 to TRBJ1-2; D is unclear. Trimming cost V 0 bases and J 1 base, with 9 bases left between them. Germline V CDR1 and CDR2: ENHRY, SYGVKD. The CDR3 is made up of 15 amino acids. CDR3 loop: CAISESMVRNYGYTF. CDR3 bases: TGTGCCATCAGTGAGTCGATGGTCCGTAACTATGGCTACACCTTC.

Only a few counts were recorded for this clonotype. The chain joins TRBV7-2 to TRBJ2-7; D is undetermined. The germline CDR1 and CDR2 sequences are SGHTA and FQGNSA. The CDR3 covers 13 residues. The V end was cut by 3 bases, the J end by 1 base, with 7 bases between. The DNA of the CDR3 is TGTGCCAGCAGCTTCACCTATTCCTACGAGCAGTACTTC. The encoded protein is CASSFTYSYEQYF.

The chain employs TRBV2 and TRBJ2-4; TRBD1 agrees at 10 bases. CDR1 SNHLY and CDR2 FYNNEI come from the germline V gene. This CDR3 is built from 18 residues. With V trimmed by 2 bases and J by 0 bases, 7 bases remained unmatched. The CDR3 nucleotides are TGTGCCAGCAGTGAAAGTGCCGACAGGGGGCGAGCCAAAAACATTCAGTACTTC. It is translated as CASSESADRGRAKNIQYF.

In DNA, the CDR3 is TGTGCCAGCAGCCAGGAGGACTTCACCGGGGAGCTGTTTTTT. This encodes CASSQEDFTGELFF. The chain employs TRBV4-2 and TRBJ2-2; TRBD2 might be the D (5 bases). CDR1 and CDR2 from the germline V gene are LGHNA and YNFKEQ. Trimming removed 3 bases from V and 4 bases from J, with 9 bases in between. CDR3 length equals 14 residues.

The chain carries TRBV25-1 and TRBJ1-2; a weak D match, TRBD1 (5 bases). CDR1 is MGHDK and CDR2 is SYGVNS in the germline V gene. V shed 1 base and J shed 7 bases, with 10 bases lying between them. The CDR3 is made up of 13 amino acids. CDR3 nucleotides: TGTGCCAGCAGTGAATCAGGGAGCTGTGGCTACACCTTC. Translating it yields CASSESGSCGYTF.

This clonotype showed up many times. In DNA form, the CDR3 reads TGTGCCAGCAGAGGTTACAGATCCCTCGAGGGTACCCAGTACTTC. It specifies CASRGYRSLEGTQYF. This chain joins TRBV2 and TRBJ2-5; D is perhaps TRBD2 (5 bases). The V end lost 6 bases, the J end lost 8 bases, and 22 bases lay between the germline ends. CDR3 length equals 15 residues. Germline V lookup: CDR1 SNHLY, CDR2 FYNNEI.

Worth noting for this clonotype: At one end, the junction sequence differs from germline, possibly due to a read error. The chain couples TRBV20-1 to TRBJ1-2; perhaps TRBD1 as D (6 bases). Germline V gene sequence: CDR1 DFQATT, CDR2 SNEGSKA (reference sequence). The CDR3 runs 15 residues. CDR3 bases: TGCAGTGCTAGAGGGAGGGACAACCCTAACTATGGCCACACCTTC. It is translated as CSARGRDNPNYGHTF.